This TCR beta chain is from a study of blood T cell repertoires in COVID-19. The overall study: T cells, B-cell-depleted T cells, or PBMCs supplied cDNA or gDNA.

Profiling relied on immunoSEQ multiplex PCR, and the TCRdb table lists in-frame clones only, not all of them. The sample consists of about 80,000 clones, 90% of them appearing once. The trim removed 2 bases at V and 4 bases at J, leaving 15 bases unmatched. Germline lookup yields CDR1 MDHEN and CDR2 SYDVKM. This CDR3 spans 18 amino acids. The receptor was isolated from a woman of 80 years or more with active or convalescent COVID-19. V gene TRBV28 combines with J gene TRBJ2-7; 9 bases match TRBD1. Source material: peripheral blood. CDR3 in amino acids: CASSLLGQGLIYGYEQYF. In DNA form, the CDR3 reads TGTGCCAGCAGTTTACTAGGACAGGGGTTAATATATGGATACGAGCAGTACTTC. Using reference TRBV28 and TRBJ2-7 for the parts outside the CDR3, the full variable domain is DVKVTQSSRYLVKRTGEKVFLECVQDMDHENMFWYRQDPGLGLRLIYFSYDVKMKEKGDIPEGYSVSREKKERFSLILESASTNQTSMYLCASSLLGQGLIYGYEQYFGPGTRLTVT.